Listed below are T cell receptor beta chains from one sample, sequenced in a study of Ad26.COV2.S vaccination and SARS-CoV-2 variants. TCRdb keeps only in-frame clones here, not all; method: immunoSEQ multiplex PCR. This table has hundreds of thousands of clones, about 89% appearing once. This specimen consisted of peripheral blood, obtained in a trial of Ad26.COV2.S vaccine versus placebo. The origin of the receptors is a person between 18 and 65 years old who received the Ad26.COV2.S COVID-19 vaccine or a placebo. The CDR3 runs from the conserved cysteine through the conserved F or W. D genes are given only for firm matches. Clone sizes are given selectively: once, few, many, or a class where the clone is expanded.

v_gene,d_gene,j_gene,abundance,CDR3nt,CDR3aa
TRBV2,TRBD2,TRBJ2-5,.,TGTGCCAGCGGCAGGGTAGGGACTAGCGGGATAAAAGAGACCCAGTACTTC,CASGRVGTSGIKETQYF
TRBV12-5,TRBD1,TRBJ2-4,.,TGTGCTAGTGGCCGAGGACAGGGCGACAAAAACATTCAGTACTTC,CASGRGQGDKNIQYF
TRBV20-1,TRBD2,TRBJ2-7,.,TGCAGTGCTAGTACTAGCGGGGGTTCGGAGCAGTACTTC,CSASTSGGSEQYF
TRBV18,.,TRBJ1-1,.,TGTGCCAGCTCACCCGCAGGGACGAACACTGAAGCTTTCTTT,CASSPAGTNTEAFF
TRBV5-6,TRBD1,TRBJ1-4,few,TGTGCCAGCAGCTTGAACCCAGGGGGAGGCAAACTGTTTTTT,CASSLNPGGGKLFF
TRBV5-1,.,TRBJ2-7,.,TGCGCCAGCAGCTTGGATGGGACGCCCCCCCGGGAGCAGTACTTC,CASSLDGTPPREQYF
TRBV27,.,TRBJ1-1,once,TGTGCCAGCAAGGAGAACACTGAAGCTTTCTTT,CASKENTEAFF
TRBV27,.,TRBJ2-7,.,TGTGCCAGCAGAAGTTCTATCTACGAGCAGTACTTC,CASRSSIYEQYF
TRBV5-1,.,TRBJ1-2,.,TGCGCCAGCAGCTTGGATCAGGATAACTATGGCTACACCTTC,CASSLDQDNYGYTF
TRBV3-1/TRBV3-2,TRBD2,TRBJ2-1,.,TGTGCCAGCAGTCGTACTAGCGGGGCCACCAATGAGCAGTTCTTC,CASSRTSGATNEQFF
TRBV3-1/TRBV3-2,.,TRBJ1-5,.,TGTGCCAGCAGCCAAGATCTTTCGGGACTTCAGCCCCAGCATTTT,CASSQDLSGLQPQHF
TRBV29-1,.,TRBJ1-1,few,TGCAGCGGGGTACAGGTCGCTGAAGCTTTCTTT,CSGVQVAEAFF
TRBV12-3/TRBV12-4,.,TRBJ1-2,once,TGTGCCAGCAGTTTAGACAGGGCTGGTGGCTACACCTTC,CASSLDRAGGYTF
TRBV4-3,.,TRBJ1-2,once,TGCGCCAGCAGCCAAGTCCGGGGGGGCTATGGCTACACCTTC,CASSQVRGGYGYTF
TRBV19,.,TRBJ2-3,.,TGTGCCAGTAGTATCCGGCGGGTAGATACGCAGTATTTT,CASSIRRVDTQYF
TRBV3-1/TRBV3-2,.,TRBJ2-1,.,TGTGCCAGCAGCCAACCGTACAATGAGTTTAATGAGCAGTTCTTC,CASSQPYNEFNEQFF
TRBV24-1,TRBD1,TRBJ2-1,.,TGTGCCACCAGTGCGGGACAGAGCTCCTACAATGAGCAGTTCTTC,CATSAGQSSYNEQFF
TRBV5-1,TRBD2,TRBJ2-3,.,TGCGCCAGCAGCTTGGTAGCGGGAGTAGGTGGAGATACGCAGTATTTT,CASSLVAGVGGDTQYF
TRBV6-1,TRBD1,TRBJ2-3,.,TGTGCCAGCAGTGAAGTTGACAGGGGAAATACGCAGTATTTT,CASSEVDRGNTQYF
TRBV6-2/TRBV6-3,.,TRBJ2-3,.,TGTGCCAGCAGTTACAGGATCTGGAGGGATACGCAGTATTTT,CASSYRIWRDTQYF
TRBV3-1/TRBV3-2,TRBD1,TRBJ2-7,.,TGTGCCAGCAGCCATTCAGGACAGGGAATTAACGAGCAGTACTTC,CASSHSGQGINEQYF
TRBV11-2,.,TRBJ1-5,.,TGTGCCAGCAGCTTAGGGTGGGGGGGGTCCCAGCATTTT,CASSLGWGGSQHF
TRBV12-3/TRBV12-4,.,TRBJ1-1,.,TGTGCCAGCAGTTTAAGTACTGAAGCTTTCTTT,CASSLSTEAFF
TRBV12-3/TRBV12-4,.,TRBJ1-1,.,TGTGCCAGCAGTTTAGTCGGGCTTGCTGAAGCTTTCTTT,CASSLVGLAEAFF